This TCR beta chain was recovered during a study of blood T cells in healthy people across ages. Germline CDR1 is SNHLY and CDR2 is FYNNEI. The CDR3 loop spans 14 amino acids. V lost 5 bases to trimming and J lost 6 bases; unmatched junction nucleotides: 6. Primers used in a second PCR of roughly 6 to 11 cycles were a sample-barcoded 5' primer and a J-beta primer mix. One entry per CDR3 protein results from TCRdb running MiXCR on the 5' RACE reads. The sample carries roughly 800,000 distinct CDR3 sequences, around 25% recorded once. These records were also assigned to another study, of T cells of mothers and their children.

The sequence derives from a boy younger than 18 in good health. Sequencing was carried out using blood. The rearrangement links TRBV2 to TRBJ1-2, with TRBD1 matching 10 bases. The CDR3 nucleotides read TGTGCCAGCAGTCCAGGACAGGGGGGAGATGGCTACACCTTC. Residues: CASSPGQGGDGYTF.